This record looks at one T cell receptor beta chain sequence and its context. The target antigen is unknown. Samples came from healthy bone marrow donors. These data come from a study of cytomegalovirus exposure and HLA in healthy donors. Study-wide points: A few of the chains that were CMV-associated were confirmed in vitro to be specific for CMV antigens.

Germline CDR1 is MNHEY and CDR2 is SVGAGI. This CDR3 has 13 amino acids. The V gene end was trimmed by 6 bases and the J gene end by 5 bases; junction bases not matched to a gene: 6. Primers: 60 Vbeta forward and 13 Jbeta reverse. This table comes from immunoSEQ multiplex PCR, and its TCRdb copy is limited to in-frame clones, with some not included. The table for this sample gives about 74,000 clones. The clonotype originates from a female donor in good health and CMV-seropositive. Source material: PBMCs. V gene TRBV6-5 combines with J gene TRBJ1-2, with 7 bases fitting TRBD1. The CDR3 DNA is TGTGCCAGCAGCCGGGACAGATCTTATGGCTACACCTTC. It yields the protein CASSRDRSYGYTF.